The 6 T cell receptor beta chains below were found in one sample sequenced in a study of cytomegalovirus exposure and HLA in healthy donors. The PCR was carried out with 60 Vbeta primers and 13 Jbeta primers. Measured with immunoSEQ multiplex PCR; TCRdb has only the in-frame clones, and not every one. The sample has 160,000 or so clones, around 80% seen once. Source material: PBMCs. The receptors derive from a female donor in good health and CMV-seronegative.

The chain is built from TRBV11-3 and TRBJ2-3, with 11 bases aligning to TRBD2. Trimming removed 5 bases from V and 0 bases from J; junction bases left unmatched: 4. This CDR3 has 16 amino acids. The V gene's germline CDR1 is SGHNT and CDR2 YENEEA. The CDR3 bases are TGTGCCAGCAGCCTGGGGACTAGCGGAAGCACAGATACGCAGTATTTT. It translates to CASSLGTSGSTDTQYF.

This clone was observed at least ten times. The chain links TRBV30 to TRBJ2-2; 10 nucleotides line up with TRBD2. Germline V gives CDR1 GTSNPN, CDR2 SVGIG (reference sequence). The V and J ends lost 0 bases and 3 bases, in that order; junction bases with no gene match: 1. The length of the CDR3 is 15 residues. The CDR3 nucleotides read TGTGCCTGGAGTGTAGGGACTAGCGACACCGGGGAGCTGTTTTTT. The encoded protein is CAWSVGTSDTGELFF.

The V and J genes are TRBV9 and TRBJ2-5; 8 nucleotides agree with TRBD1. The assigned J gene may be wrong: the sequence end matches TRBJ2-7 better. The CDR3 covers 15 residues. CDR1 is SGDLS and CDR2 is YYNGEE in the germline V gene. The chain's CDR3 is CASSVGQGAAYEQYF. As DNA, the CDR3 is TGTGCCAGCAGCGTAGGCCAGGGGGCAGCCTACGAGCAGTACTTC.

In this sample, this clone turned up a few times. The genes are TRBV10-1 and TRBJ1-1; 9 nucleotides agree with TRBD1. Per germline, CDR1 WNHNN and CDR2 SYGVQD (reference sequence). There are 14 residues in the CDR3. The V segment lost 6 bases and the J segment 0 bases; nucleotides outside the gene matches: 2. CDR3 loop: CASSRDRVNTEAFF. CDR3 nucleotide sequence: TGCGCCAGCAGCCGGGACAGGGTGAACACTGAAGCTTTCTTT.

This clone was recorded once. The gene calls are TRBV6-5 and TRBJ1-5; 7 positions agree with TRBD1. Germline V gene data show CDR1 as MNHEY and CDR2 as SVGAGI. Germline trimming cut 6 bases from V and 2 bases from J; bases unmatched to any gene: 7. CDR3 length: 15 amino acids. DNA of the CDR3: TGTGCCAGCAGGGCACAGGGGAATCGCAATCAGCCCCAGCATTTT. It specifies CASRAQGNRNQPQHF.

The chain links TRBV9 to TRBJ2-5; 9 bases are shared with TRBD2. With V trimmed by 3 bases and J by 5 bases, 14 bases remained unmatched. This CDR3 comprises 17 residues. Germline CDR1 and CDR2: SGDLS and YYNGEE. CDR3 nucleotide sequence: TGTGCCAGCAGCGGATTTAGCGGGAGTGGTTTTTCGGAGACCCAGTACTTC. The encoded protein is CASSGFSGSGFSETQYF.